In its sample, the clone carrying this T cell receptor beta chain was seen many times. What it binds is unknown. The ends were cut back, 6 bases at V and 0 bases at J, with 10 bases in the middle. CDR3 length equals 14 residues. The V gene's germline CDR1 is SGHRS and CDR2 YFSETQ. These data are taken from a study of T-cell reconstitution after alpha-beta-depleted transplantation in children. General study results and limits: It was reported that alpha-beta T cells came from several hundred expanded graft clones (about two months after transplant). Among T cells one year after transplant, newly produced cells accounted for most counts and diversity. Some patients' high day-60 TCRbeta diversity was attributed to recipient cells surviving conditioning.

Using unique molecular identifiers, the investigators prepared the TCRbeta library. TCRdb fed the PCR reads into MiXCR, producing one record per CDR3 protein. The table lists around 450,000 distinct CDR3 sequences, over 40% of them singletons. Source: PBMCs, taken before TCRalphabeta/CD19-depleted stem cell transplant. The chain couples TRBV5-1 to TRBJ2-1; D may be TRBD2 (6 bases). This sequence originates from a girl aged 2 to 9 with aplastic anemia, due to receive a stem cell transplant. The CDR3 coding sequence is TGCGCCAGCAATGACGGGAGCTCCTACAATGAGCAGTTCTTC. This encodes CASNDGSSYNEQFF. Drawing the rest from reference TRBV5-1 and TRBJ2-1, the complete variable domain is KAGVTQTPRYLIKTRGQQVTLSCSPISGHRSVSWYQQTPGQGLQFLFEYFSETQRNKGNFPGRFSGRQFSNSRSEMNVSTLELGDSALYLCASNDGSSYNEQFFGPGTRLTVL.